A single sample is the source of the 24 T cell receptor beta chains below, sequenced in a study of early T cells in non-severe SARS-CoV-2 infection. TCRdb itself ran the 5' RACE reads through MiXCR, one entry per CDR3 protein. Of about 100,000 distinct CDR3 sequences in the sample, approximately 13% were seen once. Material: whole blood. The receptors derive from an adult who was a healthcare worker with PCR-confirmed SARS-CoV-2 infection or an uninfected control (not recorded which).

The CDR3 DNA is TGCGCCAGCAGCTTACAGGGGACTAGCACAGATACGCAGTATTTT. Its protein is CASSLQGTSTDTQYF. This chain joins TRBV4-3 and TRBJ2-3; D possibly corresponds to TRBD1 (7 bases). The germline V gene encodes CDR1 LGHNA and CDR2 YSLEER. The CDR3 is 15 amino acids. V lost 5 bases to trimming and J lost 0 bases, with 12 bases between them.

Many counts were recorded for this clonotype. The chain has TRBV7-8 and TRBJ2-1; tentatively, D is TRBD1 or TRBD2 (5 bases each). Germline values: CDR1 SGHVS, CDR2 FQNEAQ. V lost 5 bases, J lost 1 base, and 18 bases lay in between. The CDR3 spans 17 residues. The CDR3 loop reads CASSRQRGTASYNEQFF. In nucleotides, the CDR3 is TGTGCCAGCAGCCGACAACGAGGGACGGCGTCCTACAATGAGCAGTTCTTC.

This clonotype came up many times. V and J are TRBV12-3 or TRBV12-4 and TRBJ2-3, with unresolved D. CDR3 length: 12 amino acids. V lost 1 base and J lost 5, with 4 bases in between. CDR3 bases: TGTGCCAGCAGTTTAGTCGGAGATACGCAGTATTTT. Translating gives CASSLVGDTQYF.

This sequence joins TRBV28 and TRBJ2-1; a weak D match, TRBD1 (6 bases). Looked up from germline, CDR1 is MDHEN and CDR2 is SYDVKM. V gave up 6 bases and J gave up 0 bases, with 12 bases separating them. The CDR3 runs 15 residues. The DNA of the CDR3 is TGTGCCAGCAGACAGACAGGAAGCTCCTACAATGAGCAGTTCTTC. Its translation: CASRQTGSSYNEQFF. The whole variable domain, remainder taken from reference TRBV28 and TRBJ2-1, is DVKVTQSSRYLVKRTGEKVFLECVQDMDHENMFWYRQDPGLGLRLIYFSYDVKMKEKGDIPEGYSVSREKKERFSLILESASTNQTSMYLCASRQTGSSYNEQFFGPGTRLTVL.

DNA for the CDR3: TGTGCCAGTAGTATCGCGGGGAGCACTGAAGCTTTCTTT. This translates into CASSIAGSTEAFF. The chain recombines TRBV19 with TRBJ1-1; D is ambiguous. The CDR3 sequence is 13 residues long. Germline values: CDR1 LNHDA, CDR2 SQIVND (reference sequence). The ends were cut back, 3 bases at V and 4 bases at J, with 9 bases in the middle.

This chain uses TRBV4-3 with TRBJ1-6; tentatively, D is TRBD1 (5 bases). CDR1 and CDR2 from the germline V gene are LGHNA and YSLEER. The V end was cut by 3 bases, the J end by 6 bases, with 9 bases between. This CDR3 is built from 14 residues. The CDR3 sequence is CASSQQGGNSPLHF. DNA of the CDR3: TGCGCCAGCAGCCAGCAGGGTGGTAATTCACCCCTCCACTTT.

With regard to this clonotype: A much larger clone differs by one base, so this may be a read error. The rearrangement joins TRBV29-1 to TRBJ1-1, with D hard to call. CDR3 size: 12 residues. CDR1 is SQVTM, CDR2 ANQGSEA, per germline. Trimming took 5 bases from V and 4 from J, leaving 11 bases between them. CDR3 loop: CSVIRGSTEAFF. CDR3 DNA: TGCAGCGTTATCCGGGGAAGCACTGAAGCTTTCTTT. Combining the CDR3 with reference TRBV29-1 and TRBJ1-1 gives the whole variable domain SAVISQKPSRDICQRGTSLTIQCQVDSQVTMMFWYRQQPGQSLTLIATANQGSEATYESGFVIDKFPISRPNLTFSTLTVSNMSPEDSSIYLCSVIRGSTEAFFGQGTRLTVV.

There are many counts of this clonotype. This chain uses TRBV5-5 with TRBJ2-1; 11 bases fit TRBD2. The V gene's germline CDR1 is SGHKS and CDR2 YYEKEE (reference sequence). Trimming at V came to 3 bases and at J to 13 bases, leaving 15 bases not matched to a gene. This CDR3 has 16 amino acids. The DNA of the CDR3 is TGTGCCAGCAGCTACAGTACTAGCGGGAGCCTTAGGAATCAGTTCTTC. Translated, it gives CASSYSTSGSLRNQFF.

This clonotype turned up a few times. The V and J genes are TRBV24-1 and TRBJ1-2; weak D call: TRBD1 (5 bases). V lost 3 bases to trimming and J lost 4 bases, with 11 bases between them. Germline CDR1 KGHDR, CDR2 SFDVKD. The CDR3 runs to 14 residues. CDR3 residues: CATSDRDGSYGYTF. DNA for the CDR3: TGTGCCACCAGTGATCGGGACGGGAGCTATGGCTACACCTTC.

This clonotype was picked up a small number of times. J is TRBJ2-5 and V is TRBV6-5; TRBD1 matches 10 bases. CDR3 length equals 14 residues. Germline CDR1 and CDR2: MNHEY and SVGAGI. The V and J ends lost 3 bases and 5 bases, in that order; junction bases with no gene match: 3. Here the CDR3 DNA reads TGTGCCAGCAGTTATTCGGACAGGGGGGAGACCCAGTACTTC. Translated: CASSYSDRGETQYF.

This clonotype turned up a few times. The chain uses TRBV28 and TRBJ2-5, with 9 bases aligning to TRBD1. Per germline, CDR1 MDHEN and CDR2 SYDVKM. Trimming removed 5 bases from V and 7 bases from J; junction bases left unmatched: 14. The CDR3 contains 16 residues. Here the CDR3 DNA reads TGTGCCAGCAGTCTAAGGGCCGGGACAGGGTTTGGGACCCAGTACTTC. It is translated as CASSLRAGTGFGTQYF.

The table lists this clonotype with many counts. This rearrangement joins TRBV9 to TRBJ2-2; TRBD2 might be the D (5 bases). The germline V and J ends were trimmed by 4 bases and 7 bases, with 11 bases remaining between them. Germline CDR1 and CDR2: SGDLS and YYNGEE. The CDR3 contains 13 residues. CDR3 in amino acids: CASSNLDYGELFF. In DNA, the CDR3 is TGTGCCAGCAGCAACCTAGACTACGGGGAGCTGTTTTTT.

The table lists this clonotype with many counts. The V gene is TRBV12-3 or TRBV12-4, the J gene TRBJ1-1, with D maybe TRBD1 (6 bases). The V and J ends lost 7 bases and 1 base respectively, with 16 bases between them. The CDR3 runs 15 residues. The CDR3 loop reads CASTQGQGRNTEAFF. DNA of the CDR3: TGTGCCAGCACCCAGGGGCAGGGTCGGAACACTGAAGCTTTCTTT.

This clonotype was seen more than once but under ten times. The chain recombines TRBV18 with TRBJ1-1; D is possibly TRBD1 (5 bases). Germline-derived CDR1 and CDR2 are KGHSH and LQKENI. This CDR3 is 15 amino acids long. V was trimmed by 3 bases and J by 5 bases, leaving 16 bases between them. The CDR3 here is CASSPLRQGDTEAFF. As DNA, the CDR3 is TGTGCCAGCTCACCCCTGAGGCAAGGGGATACTGAAGCTTTCTTT. Variable domain in full (rest from reference TRBV18 and TRBJ1-1): NAGVMQNPRHLVRRRGQEARLRCSPMKGHSHVYWYRQLPEEGLKFMVYLQKENIIDESGMPKERFSAEFPKEGPSILRIQQVVRGDSAAYFCASSPLRQGDTEAFFGQGTRLTVV.

Note on this clonotype: A single base separates this from a much larger clone, so it may be a read error. No conserved phenylalanine or tryptophan ends this CDR3, so it is likely a read error. V and J are TRBV5-8 and TRBJ2-1; maybe TRBD2 (7 bases). From germline, CDR1 is SGHTS and CDR2 YDEGEE. The CDR3 extends over 15 amino acids. V lost 2 bases and J 5 bases, leaving 14 bases between the germline ends. CDR3 nucleotide sequence: TGTGCCAGCAGCTTTCGGGGGGCCCCCCACAATGAGCAGTTCTTG. Translated, it gives CASSFRGAPHNEQFL.

This clonotype has at least ten counts. This CDR3 reads CASRSGGQETQYF. The CDR3 nucleotides read TGTGCCAGCCGTTCTGGGGGCCAAGAGACCCAGTACTTC. The rearrangement joins TRBV2 to TRBJ2-5; perhaps D is TRBD1 or TRBD2 (5 bases each). Germline lookup yields CDR1 SNHLY and CDR2 FYNNEI. The V and J ends lost 8 bases and 1 base respectively, with 11 bases between them. This CDR3 region has 13 residues. Together with reference TRBV2 and TRBJ2-5, the CDR3 gives the full variable domain: EPEVTQTPSHQVTQMGQEVILRCVPISNHLYFYWYRQILGQKVEFLVSFYNNEISEKSEIFDDQFSVERPDGSNFTLKIRSTKLEDSAMYFCASRSGGQETQYFGPGTRLLVL.

There are many counts of this clonotype. This rearrangement joins TRBV7-8 to TRBJ1-6; 8 positions agree with TRBD1. V lost 2 bases to trimming and J lost 8 bases; unmatched junction nucleotides: 8. The germline V gene encodes CDR1 SGHVS and CDR2 FQNEAQ. The CDR3 sequence is 16 residues long. CDR3 DNA: TGTGCCAGCAGCTTACTACCTGACAGGGGTTATTCACCCCTCCACTTT. Its translation is CASSLLPDRGYSPLHF.

This clonotype was seen repeatedly, ten times or more. The chain recombines TRBV7-9 with TRBJ1-5; D is ambiguous. Germline CDR1 and CDR2: SEHNR and FQNEAQ (reference sequence). The V and J ends lost 0 bases and 7 bases respectively, with 10 bases between them. The CDR3 runs to 14 residues. Written as DNA, the CDR3 is TGTGCCAGCAGCTTAGCGCACGGTGGGCAGCCCCAGCATTTT. Translating it yields CASSLAHGGQPQHF.

This clonotype has ten or more counts. The V call is TRBV6-5, the J call TRBJ2-3; D is perhaps TRBD1 (6 bases). Germline CDR1 is MNHEY and CDR2 is SVGAGI. The CDR3 spans 17 residues. V was shortened by 6 bases and J by 2 bases, with 21 bases between the two germline ends. The CDR3 nucleotides are TGTGCCAGCAGAAGGACAGCCACTCGGACCTCCACAGATACGCAGTATTTT. Translating it yields CASRRTATRTSTDTQYF.

The gene calls are TRBV24-1 and TRBJ2-2, with 10 bases lining up with TRBD1. The CDR3 totals 16 residues. Germline CDR1 and CDR2: KGHDR and SFDVKD. Losses at the gene ends were 3 bases for V and 6 bases for J; bases not matched to a gene: 6. The chain's CDR3 is CATSDPDRGQSGELFF. The CDR3 DNA reads as TGTGCCACCAGTGATCCCGACAGGGGGCAATCCGGGGAGCTGTTTTTT.

Points on this clonotype: With a much larger clone just one base away, this may be a read error. This sequence joins TRBV28 and TRBJ2-5, with TRBD2 identical over 11 bases. CDR1 MDHEN and CDR2 SYDVKM come from the germline V gene. The CDR3 runs 14 residues. For the CDR3, the DNA is TGTGTCAGCAGCGAGACTAGCGGGGAAGAGACCCAGTACTTC. The encoded protein is CVSSETSGEETQYF. Filled out from reference TRBV28 and TRBJ2-5, the complete variable domain reads DVKVTQSSRYLVKRTGEKVFLECVQDMDHENMFWYRQDPGLGLRLIYFSYDVKMKEKGDIPEGYSVSREKKERFSLILESASTNQTSMYLCVSSETSGEETQYFGPGTRLLVL.

The chain is built from TRBV29-1 and TRBJ1-5; unclear D gene. The CDR3 totals 12 residues. V lost 6 bases, J lost 3 bases, and 9 bases lay in between. The germline V gene has CDR1 SQVTM and CDR2 ANQGSEA. CDR3 amino acids: CSVGQINQPQHF. The CDR3 DNA is TGCAGCGTAGGGCAGATCAATCAGCCCCAGCATTTT. Full variable domain (rest looked up from reference TRBV29-1 and TRBJ1-5): SAVISQKPSRDICQRGTSLTIQCQVDSQVTMMFWYRQQPGQSLTLIATANQGSEATYESGFVIDKFPISRPNLTFSTLTVSNMSPEDSSIYLCSVGQINQPQHFGDGTRLSIL.

This clonotype was observed a few times. The chain has TRBV28 and TRBJ2-1; 13 nucleotides agree with TRBD2. V dropped 3 bases and J dropped 6; count of bases not matched to a gene: 8. Germline V gene sequence: CDR1 MDHEN, CDR2 SYDVKM. This CDR3 has 17 amino acids. The CDR3 reads CASSLKSLAGGINEQFF. The CDR3 bases are TGTGCCAGCAGTTTGAAGTCACTAGCGGGGGGGATCAATGAGCAGTTCTTC.

This clonotype has only a few counts. V and J are TRBV5-1 and TRBJ2-1; 13 bases match TRBD2. J gave up 8 bases and V 1 base, and 3 bases lay outside the gene matches. Germline assignment: CDR1 SGHRS and CDR2 YFSETQ. The CDR3 is 15 amino acids. CDR3 residues: CASSLTSGGADEQFF. The CDR3 nucleotides read TGCGCCAGCAGCTTGACTAGCGGGGGGGCAGATGAGCAGTTCTTC.